Listed here are 10 T cell receptor beta chains from one sample, sequenced in a study of blood T cell repertoires in COVID-19. Sequencing was performed with immunoSEQ multiplex PCR; in TCRdb, only in-frame clones are kept and a portion is missing. The table includes over 110,000 clones, about 87% detected once. Sequencing input: peripheral blood. These receptor sequences come from a woman in her fifties or sixties with acute or convalescent COVID-19.

V usage is TRBV18 and J usage is TRBJ2-1; possible D gene TRBD2, 6 bases. Looked up from germline, CDR1 is KGHSH and CDR2 is LQKENI. Between the trimmed V and J ends, which lost 0 bases and 0 bases, there was a span of 12 bases. This CDR3 has 17 residues. CDR3 amino acids: CASSPPEGTGSYNEQFF. The CDR3, as DNA: TGTGCCAGCTCACCACCGGAAGGGACTGGCTCCTACAATGAGCAGTTCTTC.

The CDR3 protein is CASSTSGQGYTIYF. The CDR3 coding sequence is TGTGCCAGTAGTACGTCGGGACAGGGATACACCATATATTTT. The chain couples TRBV19 to TRBJ1-3, with 9 bases lining up with TRBD1. V shed 4 bases, J shed 8 bases, and the junction held 6 bases outside the gene matches. Germline-derived CDR1 and CDR2 are LNHDA and SQIVND (reference sequence). This CDR3 comprises 14 residues.

The CDR3 DNA reads as TGTGCCAGCAGCGCGCAGGGGGCTCTGGGTGGCTACACCTTC. It encodes CASSAQGALGGYTF. This chain connects TRBV7-9 to TRBJ1-2, with 8 bases matching TRBD1. The germline gives CDR1 SEHNR, CDR2 FQNEAQ (reference sequence). This CDR3 contains 14 residues. V was pared by 5 bases and J by 7 bases, with 9 bases of the junction left unmatched.

This chain links TRBV30 with TRBJ1-5, with D uncertain. The CDR3 spans 15 residues. Trimming stripped 2 bases from V and 0 bases from J, with 11 bases between. Germline-derived CDR1 and CDR2 are GTSNPN and SVGIG (reference sequence). CDR3 protein: CAWSPGSISNQPQHF. CDR3 sequence (DNA): TGTGCCTGGAGTCCGGGGTCGATTAGCAATCAGCCCCAGCATTTT. The full variable domain, with the rest looked up from reference TRBV30 and TRBJ1-5, is SQTIHQWPATLVQPVGSPLSLECTVEGTSNPNLYWYRQAAGRGLQLLFYSVGIGQISSEVPQNLSASRPQDRQFILSSKKLLLSDSGFYLCAWSPGSISNQPQHFGDGTRLSIL.

The gene calls are TRBV5-8 and TRBJ2-7, with TRBD1 matching over 8 bases. In germline, CDR1 is SGHTS, CDR2 YDEGEE. The V and J ends lost 4 bases and 3 bases, in that order; junction bases with no gene match: 6. The CDR3 is made up of 14 amino acids. The DNA of the CDR3 is TGTGCCAGCAGCCCTGACAGGGGCCTCTACGAGCAGTACTTC. Its translation is CASSPDRGLYEQYF. Drawing the rest from reference TRBV5-8 and TRBJ2-7, the complete variable domain is EAGVTQSPTHLIKTRGQQATLRCSPISGHTSVYWYQQALGLGLQFLLWYDEGEERNRGNFPPRFSGRQFPNYSSELNVNALELEDSALYLCASSPDRGLYEQYFGPGTRLTVT.

This clone was counted a single time. The rearrangement uses TRBV5-6 and TRBJ2-7; 8 nucleotides line up with TRBD1. Germline CDR1 is SGHDT and CDR2 is YYEEEE. Trimming at V came to 2 bases and at J to 4 bases, leaving 5 bases not matched to a gene. The CDR3 consists of 14 residues. CDR3 nucleotides: TGTGCCAGCAGCTTCGGGACAGGAGGATACGAGCAGTACTTC. Its protein product is CASSFGTGGYEQYF.

This clone was recorded once. The rearrangement links TRBV28 to TRBJ1-6; weak D call: TRBD1 (5 bases). The CDR3 extends over 14 amino acids. V lost 7 bases to trimming and J lost 7 bases, with 14 bases between them. The germline CDR1 and CDR2 sequences are MDHEN and SYDVKM. The CDR3 loop is CASTTGGKNSPLHF. The CDR3 nucleotides are TGTGCCAGCACCACCGGGGGAAAGAATTCACCCCTCCACTTT.

The genes are TRBV20-1 and TRBJ2-1, with TRBD1 matching over 10 bases. J was trimmed by 7 bases and V by 3 bases; bases with no gene match: 6. Germline loops: CDR1 DFQATT, CDR2 SNEGSKA (reference sequence). The CDR3 is made up of 14 amino acids. CDR3 DNA: TGCAGTGCTAGTGGGGACAGGGGATCAAATGAGCAGTTCTTC. It yields the protein CSASGDRGSNEQFF.

This chain links TRBV21-1 with TRBJ1-1. TRBV21-1 is deemed a pseudogene. This CDR3 comprises 13 residues. CDR3 amino acids: CARGGEVGLKAFF. The CDR3, as DNA: TGTGCCAGGGGGGGTGAGGTCGGACTTAAAGCTTTCTTT.

V usage is TRBV3-1 (or the pseudogene TRBV3-2) and J usage is TRBJ2-3, with 10 bases lining up with TRBD1. Germline V gene lookup returns CDR1 LGHDT and CDR2 YNNKEL (reference sequence). V lost 8 bases and J lost 1; bases outside the gene matches: 12. The CDR3 sequence is 17 residues long. This CDR3 reads CASGRRGDRGRTDTQYF. The CDR3 nucleotides are TGTGCCAGCGGAAGAAGGGGGGACAGGGGACGCACAGATACGCAGTATTTT.